This TCR beta chain was sequenced during a study of T cell responses to AZD1222 COVID-19 vaccine. This clone has a single count. CDR3 length: 12 residues. The germline V gene encodes CDR1 SEHNR and CDR2 FQNEAQ (reference sequence). V dropped 0 bases and J dropped 8 bases, with 5 bases sitting between them. The data were produced by immunoSEQ multiplex PCR, yet TCRdb's version contains in-frame clones alone and is incomplete. Here the sample spans 100,000 to 150,000 clones, roughly 92% being singletons. The receptor was isolated from an adult who received the AZD1222 COVID-19 vaccine. This specimen consisted of peripheral blood, obtained 28 days after the second AZD1222 dose. The chain links TRBV7-9 to TRBJ2-1; no reliable D call. This chain's CDR3 is CASSLAIDEQFF. In DNA form, the CDR3 reads TGTGCCAGCAGCTTAGCGATCGATGAGCAGTTCTTC.